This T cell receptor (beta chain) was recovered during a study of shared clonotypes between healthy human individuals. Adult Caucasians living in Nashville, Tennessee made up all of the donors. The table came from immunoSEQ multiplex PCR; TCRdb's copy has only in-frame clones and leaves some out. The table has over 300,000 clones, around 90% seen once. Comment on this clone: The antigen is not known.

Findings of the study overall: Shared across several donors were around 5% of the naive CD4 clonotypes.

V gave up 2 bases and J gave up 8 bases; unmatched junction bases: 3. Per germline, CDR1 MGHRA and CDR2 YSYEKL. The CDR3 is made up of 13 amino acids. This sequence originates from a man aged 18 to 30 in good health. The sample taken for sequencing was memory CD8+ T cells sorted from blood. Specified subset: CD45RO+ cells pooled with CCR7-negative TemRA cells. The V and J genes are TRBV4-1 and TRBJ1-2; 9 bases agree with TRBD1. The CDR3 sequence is CASSQPTGGGYTF. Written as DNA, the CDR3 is TGCGCCAGCAGCCAACCAACAGGGGGCGGCTACACCTTC.